This TCR beta chain was observed in a study of monozygotic twins with inflammatory bowel disease. Study-wide findings and caveats: Patients received differing immunosuppressive treatments, which may have added variability to their repertoires. IBD patients shared fewer clonotypes with others than healthy twins, especially with disease activity. Repertoire similarity did not separate concordant from discordant twins, possibly from limited power.

Total RNA was isolated from whole blood without T cell sorting. As regards this clonotype: The antigen remains unidentified.

TCRdb reprocessed the 5' RACE reads, with one entry per CDR3 protein and no DNA. This table lists approximately 400,000 distinct CDR3 sequences. The CDR3 is 13 amino acids. Germline loops: CDR1 DFQATT, CDR2 SNEGSKA (reference sequence). Sequencing was done on a sample of blood. This chain links TRBV20-1 with TRBJ2-5; the TRBD2 assignment by TCRdb is unverifiable without DNA. This TCR derives from a human donor with ulcerative colitis or Crohn's disease, or a healthy co-twin of an affected twin (not recorded which). CDR3 region: CSASAGGQETQYF.